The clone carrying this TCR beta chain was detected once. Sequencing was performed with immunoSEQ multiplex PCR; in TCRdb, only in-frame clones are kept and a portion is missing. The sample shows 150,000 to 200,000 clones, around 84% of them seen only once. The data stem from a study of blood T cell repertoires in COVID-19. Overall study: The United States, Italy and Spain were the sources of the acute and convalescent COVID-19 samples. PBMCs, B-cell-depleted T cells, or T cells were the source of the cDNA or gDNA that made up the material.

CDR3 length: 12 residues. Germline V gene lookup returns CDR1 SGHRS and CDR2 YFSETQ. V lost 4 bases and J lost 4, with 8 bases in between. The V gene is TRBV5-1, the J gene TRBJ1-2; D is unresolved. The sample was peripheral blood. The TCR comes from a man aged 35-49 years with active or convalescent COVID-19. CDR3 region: CASSPDTYGYTF. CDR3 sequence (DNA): TGCGCCAGCAGCCCCGACACCTATGGCTACACCTTC.